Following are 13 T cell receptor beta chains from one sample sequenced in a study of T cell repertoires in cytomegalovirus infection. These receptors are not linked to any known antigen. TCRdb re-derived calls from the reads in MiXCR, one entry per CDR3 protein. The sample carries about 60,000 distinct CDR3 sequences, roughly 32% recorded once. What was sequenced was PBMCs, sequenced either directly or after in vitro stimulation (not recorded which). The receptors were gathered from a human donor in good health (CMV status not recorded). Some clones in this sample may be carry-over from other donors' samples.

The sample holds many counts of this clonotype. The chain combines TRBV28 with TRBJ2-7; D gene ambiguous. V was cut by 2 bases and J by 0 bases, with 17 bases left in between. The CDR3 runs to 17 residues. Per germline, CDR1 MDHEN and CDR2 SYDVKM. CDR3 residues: CASSLEYLSGYSYEQYF. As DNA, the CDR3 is TGTGCCAGCAGTTTAGAATATTTATCGGGCTACTCCTACGAGCAGTACTTC.

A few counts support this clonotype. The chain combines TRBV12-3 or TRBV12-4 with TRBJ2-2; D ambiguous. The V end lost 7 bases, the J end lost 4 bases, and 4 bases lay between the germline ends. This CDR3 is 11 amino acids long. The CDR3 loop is CASTSTGELFF. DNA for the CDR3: TGTGCCAGCACTAGCACCGGGGAGCTGTTTTTT.

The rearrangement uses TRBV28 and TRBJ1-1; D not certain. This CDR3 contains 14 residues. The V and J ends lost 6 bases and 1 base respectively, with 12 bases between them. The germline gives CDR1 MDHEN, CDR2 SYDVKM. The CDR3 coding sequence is TGTGCCAGCAGCTCCCATGCAGGGAACACTGAAGCTTTCTTT. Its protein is CASSSHAGNTEAFF.

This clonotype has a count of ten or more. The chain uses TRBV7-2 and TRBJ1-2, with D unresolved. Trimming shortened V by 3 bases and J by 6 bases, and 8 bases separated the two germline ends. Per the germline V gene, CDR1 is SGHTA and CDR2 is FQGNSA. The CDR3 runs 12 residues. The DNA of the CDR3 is TGTGCCAGCAGCTTCCGGACTGATGGCTACACCTTC. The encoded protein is CASSFRTDGYTF.

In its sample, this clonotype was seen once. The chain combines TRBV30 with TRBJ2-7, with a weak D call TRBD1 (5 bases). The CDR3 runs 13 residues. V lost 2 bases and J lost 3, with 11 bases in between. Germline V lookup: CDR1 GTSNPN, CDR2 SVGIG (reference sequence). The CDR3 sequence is CAWSKGVYYEQYF. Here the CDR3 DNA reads TGTGCCTGGAGTAAAGGGGTCTACTACGAGCAGTACTTC.

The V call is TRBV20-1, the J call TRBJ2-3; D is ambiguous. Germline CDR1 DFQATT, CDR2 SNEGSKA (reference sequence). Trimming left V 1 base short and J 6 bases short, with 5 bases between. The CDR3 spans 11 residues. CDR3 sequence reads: CSARVGDTQYF. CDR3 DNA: TGCAGTGCTAGAGTCGGGGATACGCAGTATTTT.

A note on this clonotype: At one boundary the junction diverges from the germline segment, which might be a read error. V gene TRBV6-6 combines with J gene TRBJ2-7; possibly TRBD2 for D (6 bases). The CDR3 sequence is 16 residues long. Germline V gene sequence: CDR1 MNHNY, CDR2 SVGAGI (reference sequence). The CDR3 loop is CASGYSLAGGTGEQYF. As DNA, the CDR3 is TGTGCCAGCGGTTACAGTCTGGCAGGAGGGACCGGCGAGCAGTACTTC.

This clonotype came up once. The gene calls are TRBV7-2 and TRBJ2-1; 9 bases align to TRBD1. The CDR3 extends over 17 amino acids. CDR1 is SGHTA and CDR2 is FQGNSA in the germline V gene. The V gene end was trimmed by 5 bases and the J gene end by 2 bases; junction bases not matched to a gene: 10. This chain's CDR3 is CASSLSFRDRAYNEQFF. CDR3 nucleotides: TGTGCCAGCAGCCTCAGCTTCCGGGACAGGGCCTACAATGAGCAGTTCTTC.

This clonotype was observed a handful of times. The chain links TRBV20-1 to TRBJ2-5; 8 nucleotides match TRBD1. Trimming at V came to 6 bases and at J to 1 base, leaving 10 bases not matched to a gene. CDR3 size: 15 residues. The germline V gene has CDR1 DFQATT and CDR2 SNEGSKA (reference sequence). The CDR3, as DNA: TGCAGTGCCCTACGACTCGACAGGGGCCAAGAGACCCAGTACTTC. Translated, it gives CSALRLDRGQETQYF.

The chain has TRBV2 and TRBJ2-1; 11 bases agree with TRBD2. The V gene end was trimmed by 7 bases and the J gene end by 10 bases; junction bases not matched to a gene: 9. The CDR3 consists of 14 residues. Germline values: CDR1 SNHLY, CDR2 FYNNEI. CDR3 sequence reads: CASIGLAGGMEQFF. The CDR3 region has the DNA TGTGCCAGCATTGGTCTAGCGGGGGGTATGGAGCAGTTCTTC.

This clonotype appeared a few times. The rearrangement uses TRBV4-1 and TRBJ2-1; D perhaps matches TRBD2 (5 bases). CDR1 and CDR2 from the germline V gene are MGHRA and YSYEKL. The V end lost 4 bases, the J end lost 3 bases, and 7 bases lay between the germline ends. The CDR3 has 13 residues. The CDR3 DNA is TGCGCCAGCAGCCCCGGGATCTACAATGAGCAGTTCTTC. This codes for CASSPGIYNEQFF.

As DNA, the CDR3 is TGCAGTGCCTCCGTACTCCAAGAGACCCAGTACTTC. Its protein is CSASVLQETQYF. This chain uses TRBV20-1 with TRBJ2-5; D is ambiguous. Trimming left V 6 bases short and J 1 base short, with 9 bases between. The CDR3 is made up of 12 amino acids. Germline assignment: CDR1 DFQATT and CDR2 SNEGSKA (reference sequence).

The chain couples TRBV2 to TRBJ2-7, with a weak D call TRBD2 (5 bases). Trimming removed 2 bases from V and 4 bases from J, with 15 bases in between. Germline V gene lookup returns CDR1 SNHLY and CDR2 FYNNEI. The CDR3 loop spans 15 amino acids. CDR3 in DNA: TGTGCCAGCAGTGAATGGGAGCCCGTTTCGTACGAGCAGTACTTC. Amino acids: CASSEWEPVSYEQYF.